This TCR beta chain was retrieved from a study of T cells after yellow fever vaccination (dated 2019 in TCRdb). General notes on the study: The SMART-Seq v4 Ultra Low Input RNA kit was used to prepare libraries from fractions with low cell numbers. Bulk TCR alpha and beta repertoires were sequenced longitudinally to track T-cell clones before and after primary and booster YFV17D yellow fever vaccination. Two healthy male donors made up the cohort, one aged 18 to 30 years and the other aged 30 to 40 years. Blood was drawn at multiple timepoints before and after primary and secondary immunization, with bulk PBMC replicates and cell subsets isolated.

Points the paper makes about the study in general: FACS-sorted repertoires could contain abundant contaminating clonotypes from the bulk population, so computational filtering was required. A small share of clonotypes was detected in both CD4 and CD8 compartments, with the overlap likely arising from convergent recombination. The study included only two donors, which limits how far the findings can be generalized. The secondary T-cell response was found to be weaker but faster than the primary response, with a peak reached on day 5 rather than on day 15. Most clones expanded after primary vaccination (approximately 96% of CD4 and around 88% of CD8) were re-detected after the booster, suggesting that broad memory maintenance occurred.

This clonotype was counted between two and nine times. Its antigen is not yet known. Base qualities are not recorded, but no much larger clone differs from it by a single base. TCR cDNA was synthesized by 5'RACE template switching, which introduced a universal primer site and unique molecular identifiers. cDNA synthesis was primed from both the TCR alpha and TCR beta constant segments. Libraries were amplified in two PCR steps, with sample barcodes and sequencing adapters added in the second step. Sequencing of libraries was performed on Illumina HiSeq 2500 (2x100 bp) or NovaSeq (2x150 bp). The authors processed their data as follows. MIGEC handled demultiplexing of reads and collapsing into UMI consensus sequences, while MiXCR performed V(D)J alignment. Vaccine-responding clonotypes were defined with edgeR using replicate PBMC samples, requiring FDR below 0.01 and a log2 fold change above 5 up to day 15. Each bulk clonotype received a CD4 or CD8 identity based on whether the sequenced CD4 or CD8 repertoire contained that clonotype at higher abundance. TCRdb handled the public reads itself, with Q25 trimming in fastp and clone calling in MiXCR, and kept productive beta chains. All rows with the same CDR3 protein become a single entry with the most common DNA and genes. In this record, the V and J calls reflect TCRdb's handling and not the investigators' own analysis. Across this sample there are around 230,000 distinct CDR3 sequences, with 5.5% to 8.5% seen only once. The ten largest clones represent 0.8% to 1.2% of the sample.

The treatment or condition label, as the study defines it: live attenuated yellow fever vaccine strain. PBMCs were isolated from peripheral blood using a standard Ficoll-Paque protocol. Dynabeads CD4 and CD8 positive selection kits were used to isolate CD4 and CD8 T-cell fractions. TriZol was used to extract RNA from bulk PBMCs, CD4 and CD8 fractions, and dextramer-positive and dextramer-negative fractions. The V end gives up 4 bases and the J end 3 bases, leaving 6 bases in the junction not matched to a gene. The germline V gene provides CDR1 SGHTA and CDR2 FQGNSA. The CDR3, cysteine through phenylalanine, is 16 amino acids long. The kept DNA is CDR3 alone, 48 bases in frame from the first base.

The origin of this receptor is a man under 40 who received the YFV17D yellow fever vaccine. The material was CD4+ T cells sorted from PBMCs, obtained on the day of the yellow fever booster vaccination. The rearranged segments are TRBV7-2 and TRBJ1-4; 9 middle bases align to TRBD1. The CDR3 in this case is CASSSWTGEPNEKLFF. The DNA reads TGTGCCAGCAGCTCCTGGACAGGGGAACCTAATGAAAAACTGTTTTTT.